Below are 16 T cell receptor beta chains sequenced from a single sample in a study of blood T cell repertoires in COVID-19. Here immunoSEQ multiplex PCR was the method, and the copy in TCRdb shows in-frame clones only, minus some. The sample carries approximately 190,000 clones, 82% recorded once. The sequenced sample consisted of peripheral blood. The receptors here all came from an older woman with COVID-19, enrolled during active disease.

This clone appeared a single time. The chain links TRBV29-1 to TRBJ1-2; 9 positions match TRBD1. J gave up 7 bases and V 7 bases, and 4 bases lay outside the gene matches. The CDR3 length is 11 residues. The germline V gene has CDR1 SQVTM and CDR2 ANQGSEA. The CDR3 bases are TGCAGCGATGGGACAGGGATTGGCTACACCTTC. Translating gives CSDGTGIGYTF.

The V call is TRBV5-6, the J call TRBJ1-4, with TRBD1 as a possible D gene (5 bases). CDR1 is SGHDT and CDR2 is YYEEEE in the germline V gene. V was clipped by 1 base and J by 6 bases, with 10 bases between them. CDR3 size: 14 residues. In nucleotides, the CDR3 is TGTGCCAGCAGCTTGCAGGGCTCATATGAAAAACTGTTTTTT. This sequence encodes CASSLQGSYEKLFF.

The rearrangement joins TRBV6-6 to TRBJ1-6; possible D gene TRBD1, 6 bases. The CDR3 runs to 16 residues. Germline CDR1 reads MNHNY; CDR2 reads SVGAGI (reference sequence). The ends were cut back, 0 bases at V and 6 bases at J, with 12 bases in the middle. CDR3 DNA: TGTGCCAGCAGTTACTCGGCGGGGGCGCGTAATTCACCCCTCCACTTT. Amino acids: CASSYSAGARNSPLHF.

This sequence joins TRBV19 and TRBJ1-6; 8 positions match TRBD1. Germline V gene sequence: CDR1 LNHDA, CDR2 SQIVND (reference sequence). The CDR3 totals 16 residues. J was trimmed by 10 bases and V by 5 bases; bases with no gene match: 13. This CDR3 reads CASSPGTGQSTSPLHF. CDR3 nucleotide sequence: TGTGCCAGTAGTCCGGGGACAGGTCAGTCCACCTCACCCCTCCACTTT.

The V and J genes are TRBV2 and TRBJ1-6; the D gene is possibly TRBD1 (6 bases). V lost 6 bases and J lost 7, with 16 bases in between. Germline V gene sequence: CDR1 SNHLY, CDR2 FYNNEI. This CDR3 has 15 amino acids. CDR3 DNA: TGTGCCAGCAGGGGGAGCCCACAGGGCAATTCACCCCTCCACTTT. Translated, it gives CASRGSPQGNSPLHF. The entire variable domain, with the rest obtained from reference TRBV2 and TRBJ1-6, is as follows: EPEVTQTPSHQVTQMGQEVILRCVPISNHLYFYWYRQILGQKVEFLVSFYNNEISEKSEIFDDQFSVERPDGSNFTLKIRSTKLEDSAMYFCASRGSPQGNSPLHFGNGTRLTVT.

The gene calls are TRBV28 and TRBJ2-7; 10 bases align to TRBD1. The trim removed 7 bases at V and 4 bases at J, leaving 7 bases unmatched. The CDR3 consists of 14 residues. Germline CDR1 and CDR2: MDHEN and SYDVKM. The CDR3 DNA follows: TGTGCCAGCACCCGGGGGGGACAGGGGTACGAGCAGTACTTC. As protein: CASTRGGQGYEQYF.

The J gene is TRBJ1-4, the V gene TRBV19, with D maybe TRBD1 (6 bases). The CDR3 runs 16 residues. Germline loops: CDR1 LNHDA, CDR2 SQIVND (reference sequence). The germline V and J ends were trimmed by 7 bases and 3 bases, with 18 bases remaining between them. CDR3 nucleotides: TGTGCCAGTACTAAACGGCGGGGGCCGGCTAATGAAAAACTGTTTTTT. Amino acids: CASTKRRGPANEKLFF.

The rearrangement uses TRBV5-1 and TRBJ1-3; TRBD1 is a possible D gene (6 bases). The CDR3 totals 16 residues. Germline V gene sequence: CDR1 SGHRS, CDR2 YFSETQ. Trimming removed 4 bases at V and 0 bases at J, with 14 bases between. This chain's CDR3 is CASSPQGTNSGNTIYF. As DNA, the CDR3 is TGCGCCAGCAGCCCGCAGGGGACTAACTCTGGAAACACCATATATTTT.

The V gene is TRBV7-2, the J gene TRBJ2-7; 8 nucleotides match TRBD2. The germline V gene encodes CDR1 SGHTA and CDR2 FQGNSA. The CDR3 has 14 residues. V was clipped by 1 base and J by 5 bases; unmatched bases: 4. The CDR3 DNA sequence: TGTGCCAGCAGCTTAGATTTTAGCGGGAACGAGCAGTACTTC. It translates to CASSLDFSGNEQYF.

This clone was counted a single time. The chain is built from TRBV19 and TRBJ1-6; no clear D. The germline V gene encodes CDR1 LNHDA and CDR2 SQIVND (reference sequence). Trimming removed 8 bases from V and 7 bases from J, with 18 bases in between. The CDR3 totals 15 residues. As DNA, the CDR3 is TGTGCCAGTTCGTCGACTGCGGATAGGAATTCACCCCTCCACTTT. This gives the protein CASSSTADRNSPLHF.

In DNA form, the CDR3 reads TGTGCCAGCAGATGGGGAGGTTCTCAGGGACTTTTTTCACCCCTCCACTTT. It yields the protein CASRWGGSQGLFSPLHF. The V and J genes are TRBV28 and TRBJ1-6; tentatively, D is TRBD1 (5 bases). Trimming removed 6 bases at V and 9 bases at J, with 24 bases between. Germline V gene sequence: CDR1 MDHEN, CDR2 SYDVKM. The CDR3 length is 17 residues.

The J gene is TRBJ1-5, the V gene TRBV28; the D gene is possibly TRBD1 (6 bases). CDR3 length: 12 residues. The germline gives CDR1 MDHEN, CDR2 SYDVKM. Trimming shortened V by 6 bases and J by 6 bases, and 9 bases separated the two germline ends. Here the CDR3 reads CASSPGVQPQHF. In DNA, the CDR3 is TGTGCCAGCAGCCCAGGGGTTCAGCCCCAGCATTTT.

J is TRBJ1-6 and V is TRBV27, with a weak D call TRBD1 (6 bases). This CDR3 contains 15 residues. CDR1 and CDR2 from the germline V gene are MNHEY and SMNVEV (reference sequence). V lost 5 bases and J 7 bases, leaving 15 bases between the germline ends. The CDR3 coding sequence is TGTGCCAGCAGTATCACAGGGTCCCAAAATTCACCCCTCCACTTT. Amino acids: CASSITGSQNSPLHF.

CDR3 amino acids: CASSERSNYGYTF. The DNA of the CDR3 is TGTGCCAGCAGTGAAAGGAGTAACTATGGCTACACCTTC. V and J are TRBV2 and TRBJ1-2; no clear D. With 2 bases removed from V and 1 base from J, the gap between germline ends came to 5 bases. This CDR3 has 13 residues. The germline CDR1 and CDR2 sequences are SNHLY and FYNNEI.

CDR3 sequence reads: CASSLIFGLAGDEQFF. The CDR3 nucleotides are TGTGCCAGCAGCTTGATTTTTGGACTAGCGGGAGATGAGCAGTTCTTC. This sequence joins TRBV5-4 and TRBJ2-1, with TRBD2 matching over 13 bases. The junction had 6 bases not matched to a gene; V was cut back by 1 base and J by 8 bases. The CDR3 runs to 16 residues. Germline V gene data show CDR1 as SGHNT and CDR2 as YYREEE (reference sequence).

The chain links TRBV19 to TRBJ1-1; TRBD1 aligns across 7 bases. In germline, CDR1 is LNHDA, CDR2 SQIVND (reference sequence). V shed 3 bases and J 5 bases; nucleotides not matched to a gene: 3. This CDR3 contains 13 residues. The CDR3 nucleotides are TGTGCCAGTAGTATCAACAGGGGAACTGAAGCTTTCTTT. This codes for CASSINRGTEAFF.